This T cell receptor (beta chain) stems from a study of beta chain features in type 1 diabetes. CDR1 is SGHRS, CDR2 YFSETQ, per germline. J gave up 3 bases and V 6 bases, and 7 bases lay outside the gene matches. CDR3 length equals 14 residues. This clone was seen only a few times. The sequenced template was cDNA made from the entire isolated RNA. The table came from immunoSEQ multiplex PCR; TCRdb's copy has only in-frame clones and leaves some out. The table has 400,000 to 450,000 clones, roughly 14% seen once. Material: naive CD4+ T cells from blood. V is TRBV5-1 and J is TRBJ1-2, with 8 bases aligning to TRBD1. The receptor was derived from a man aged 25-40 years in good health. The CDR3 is CASTRDRLDYGYTF. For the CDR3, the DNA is TGCGCCAGCACCCGGGACAGGTTAGACTATGGCTACACCTTC. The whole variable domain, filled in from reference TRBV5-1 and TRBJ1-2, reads KAGVTQTPRYLIKTRGQQVTLSCSPISGHRSVSWYQQTPGQGLQFLFEYFSETQRNKGNFPGRFSGRQFSNSRSEMNVSTLELGDSALYLCASTRDRLDYGYTFGSGTRLTVV.